A single sample is the source of the 22 T cell receptor beta chains below, sequenced in a study of blood T cell repertoires in COVID-19. Using immunoSEQ multiplex PCR, the repertoire was profiled, and TCRdb retains in-frame clones only, with some absent. This sample carries 30,000 to 35,000 clones, around 82% of them seen once, and the ten largest clones take 3% to 4%. The sequencing sample was made of peripheral blood. These TCRs come from a man between 50 and 59 years old with acute or convalescent COVID-19.

The chain is built from TRBV7-9 and TRBJ2-2; 7 nucleotides align to TRBD2. The CDR3 sequence is 17 residues long. In germline, CDR1 is SEHNR, CDR2 FQNEAQ (reference sequence). The junction had 10 bases not matched to a gene; V was cut back by 2 bases and J by 4 bases. CDR3 residues: CASSLLKSGTITGELFF. The CDR3 DNA reads as TGTGCCAGCAGCTTACTAAAGTCCGGGACTATCACCGGGGAGCTGTTTTTT.

The chain uses TRBV19 and TRBJ2-1; 12 bases agree with TRBD1. Per germline, CDR1 LNHDA and CDR2 SQIVND (reference sequence). This CDR3 contains 16 residues. The V and J ends lost 8 bases and 8 bases, in that order; junction bases with no gene match: 13. The CDR3: CASSDRYGTGGDEQFF. For the CDR3, the DNA is TGTGCCAGTTCCGACCGATACGGGACAGGGGGCGATGAGCAGTTCTTC. The complete variable domain, with remaining parts taken from reference TRBV19 and TRBJ2-1, reads DGGITQSPKYLFRKEGQNVTLSCEQNLNHDAMYWYRQDPGQGLRLIYYSQIVNDFQKGDIAEGYSVSREKKESFPLTVTSAQKNPTAFYLCASSDRYGTGGDEQFFGPGTRLTVL.

Only a few counts were recorded for this clone. The chain combines TRBV4-1 with TRBJ1-5, with no clear D. CDR1 MGHRA and CDR2 YSYEKL come from the germline V gene. The germline V and J ends were trimmed by 1 base and 1 base, with 8 bases remaining between them. This CDR3 is built from 15 residues. For the CDR3, the DNA is TGCGCCAGCAGCCAAGGGTTCGGGAGCAATCAGCCCCAGCATTTT. Amino acid sequence: CASSQGFGSNQPQHF.

The chain couples TRBV4-2 to TRBJ2-7; 8 positions match TRBD2. V was clipped by 4 bases and J by 2 bases; unmatched bases: 7. Germline V gene lookup returns CDR1 LGHNA and CDR2 YNFKEQ. There are 15 residues in the CDR3. The CDR3 DNA sequence: TGTGCCAGCAGCCCGGACGGGGGGGACGCCTACGAGCAGTACTTC. This translates into CASSPDGGDAYEQYF.

This chain connects TRBV9 to TRBJ2-7, with TRBD1 matching over 7 bases. Germline V CDR1 and CDR2: SGDLS, YYNGEE. CDR3 length: 15 residues. After removal of 2 bases from V and 1 base from J, the junction contained 6 bases not matched to a gene. The CDR3 loop is CASSVRETGSYEQYF. Written as DNA, the CDR3 is TGTGCCAGCAGCGTGAGAGAGACAGGGTCCTACGAGCAGTACTTC. Filled out from reference TRBV9 and TRBJ2-7, the complete variable domain reads DSGVTQTPKHLITATGQRVTLRCSPRSGDLSVYWYQQSLDQGLQFLIQYYNGEERAKGNILERFSAQQFPDLHSELNLSSLELGDSALYFCASSVRETGSYEQYFGPGTRLTVT.

This chain connects TRBV4-1 to TRBJ1-1; D is possibly TRBD1 (6 bases). The ends were cut back, 3 bases at V and 0 bases at J, with 17 bases in the middle. CDR3 size: 17 residues. Germline assignment: CDR1 MGHRA and CDR2 YSYEKL. DNA for the CDR3: TGCGCCAGCAGCCAGGGTTTATTCGGGACACTGAACACTGAAGCTTTCTTT. Amino acid sequence: CASSQGLFGTLNTEAFF.

V gene TRBV27 combines with J gene TRBJ2-6; unclear D gene. The CDR3 loop spans 15 amino acids. With 5 bases removed from V and 0 bases from J, the gap between germline ends came to 8 bases. The germline CDR1 and CDR2 sequences are MNHEY and SMNVEV (reference sequence). CDR3 residues: CASSAPSSGANVLTF. CDR3 sequence (DNA): TGTGCCAGCAGTGCCCCCAGCTCTGGGGCCAACGTCCTGACTTTC.

V gene TRBV5-8 combines with J gene TRBJ2-1; weak D call: TRBD2 (6 bases). Germline-derived CDR1 and CDR2 are SGHTS and YDEGEE. This CDR3 comprises 15 residues. V was trimmed by 0 bases and J by 2 bases, leaving 9 bases between them. CDR3 region: CASSLDAGTYNEQFF. CDR3 sequence (DNA): TGTGCCAGCAGCTTGGATGCGGGGACCTACAATGAGCAGTTCTTC.

The rearrangement joins TRBV5-5 to TRBJ2-1; the match to TRBD2 covers 13 bases. Germline V gene sequence: CDR1 SGHKS, CDR2 YYEKEE (reference sequence). The length of the CDR3 is 18 residues. V shed 4 bases and J 1 base; nucleotides not matched to a gene: 8. CDR3 sequence: CASSPTTSGRWSYNEQFF. In nucleotides, the CDR3 is TGTGCCAGCAGCCCAACGACTAGCGGGAGGTGGTCCTACAATGAGCAGTTCTTC.

This chain links TRBV23-1 with TRBJ2-7; 9 positions match TRBD1. TRBV23-1 belongs to the ORF category, with a function that is uncertain. CDR3 length equals 15 residues. V lost 3 bases and J lost 6; bases outside the gene matches: 9. The CDR3 spells CASSQPGTGKREQYF. CDR3 DNA: TGCGCCAGCAGTCAGCCCGGGACAGGGAAGCGCGAGCAGTACTTC.

This clone has a handful of counts. The chain couples TRBV21-1 to TRBJ2-3; the DNA was not compared with TRBD2, the D call given in the table. TRBV21-1 is an annotated pseudogene. This CDR3 is built from 16 residues. The CDR3 spells CASSKASGSGTDTQYF. In nucleotides, the CDR3 is TGTGCCAGCAGCAAAGCTAGCGGGAGTGGAACGGATACGCAGTATTTT.

The chain uses TRBV28 and TRBJ2-7; 10 bases are a match to TRBD2. J was trimmed by 2 bases and V by 9 bases; bases with no gene match: 13. Germline-derived CDR1 and CDR2 are MDHEN and SYDVKM. The CDR3 length is 16 residues. The CDR3 DNA reads TGTGCCAGTCCCGCTGGAGGGACTAGCGCTACCTACGAGCAGTACTTC. The encoded protein is CASPAGGTSATYEQYF.

The CDR3 loop reads CASSQDETGVNTGELFF. CDR3 DNA: TGTGCCAGCAGCCAAGACGAAACAGGGGTCAACACCGGGGAGCTGTTTTTT. The chain links TRBV3-1 (or the pseudogene TRBV3-2) to TRBJ2-2, with TRBD1 identical over 7 bases. The germline V gene has CDR1 LGHDT and CDR2 YNNKEL (reference sequence). V lost 0 bases to trimming and J lost 2 bases; unmatched junction nucleotides: 6. The CDR3 is 17 amino acids.

The chain carries TRBV20-1 and TRBJ1-2; D not resolved. V was shortened by 6 bases and J by 7 bases, with 12 bases between the two germline ends. The CDR3 contains 11 residues. Per the germline V gene, CDR1 is DFQATT and CDR2 is SNEGSKA (reference sequence). Here the CDR3 reads CSAPRGPGYTF. CDR3 nucleotides: TGCAGTGCGCCTCGGGGTCCTGGCTACACCTTC.

This rearrangement joins TRBV7-3 to TRBJ2-1; 10 bases align to TRBD1. CDR3 length equals 15 residues. CDR1 and CDR2 (germline): SGHTA, FQGTGA. The junction had 9 bases not matched to a gene; V was cut back by 5 bases and J by 8 bases. The CDR3 loop is CASSPSRDRGHEQFF. The CDR3, as DNA: TGTGCCAGCAGCCCCTCCCGGGACAGGGGACATGAGCAGTTCTTC.

This clone was observed once. This chain connects TRBV19 to TRBJ2-5; D remains ambiguous. V dropped 4 bases and J dropped 1 base, with 13 bases sitting between them. The CDR3 has 15 amino acids. Germline CDR1 and CDR2: LNHDA and SQIVND (reference sequence). DNA for the CDR3: TGTGCCAGTAGTAGAGCCCCCGGGTTCCAAGAGACCCAGTACTTC. It yields the protein CASSRAPGFQETQYF.

The CDR3 sequence: CASSPPVSSYNEQFF. The CDR3 DNA sequence: TGCGCCAGCAGCCCCCCTGTGAGCTCCTACAATGAGCAGTTCTTC. The J gene is TRBJ2-1, the V gene TRBV5-1; D gene unclear. The V and J ends lost 4 bases and 0 bases respectively, with 11 bases between them. CDR3 length: 15 residues. Germline V gene sequence: CDR1 SGHRS, CDR2 YFSETQ.

This clone was seen more than once but under ten times. The CDR3 nucleotides read TGTGCCAGTAGTATTCCCTCGCGAGCGGGAGTAAGCAATGAGCAGTTCTTC. Translating gives CASSIPSRAGVSNEQFF. The chain couples TRBV19 to TRBJ2-1, with TRBD2 identical over 8 bases. This CDR3 has 17 amino acids. Germline V gene sequence: CDR1 LNHDA, CDR2 SQIVND (reference sequence). V trimming: 3 bases; J trimming: 6 bases; junction bases outside the gene matches: 13.

This rearrangement joins TRBV19 to TRBJ2-3; 7 bases line up with TRBD2. CDR1 is LNHDA and CDR2 is SQIVND in the germline V gene (reference sequence). V was pared by 4 bases and J by 3 bases, with 4 bases of the junction left unmatched. CDR3 size: 14 residues. The CDR3 DNA is TGTGCCAGTAGTAGGCGGGAGAAAACAGATACGCAGTATTTT. It specifies CASSRREKTDTQYF.

The rearrangement joins TRBV5-1 to TRBJ2-2; TRBD1 agrees at 11 bases. Germline V gene lookup returns CDR1 SGHRS and CDR2 YFSETQ. The CDR3 totals 15 residues. The V and J ends lost 4 bases and 4 bases, in that order; junction bases with no gene match: 3. The CDR3 DNA is TGCGCCAGCAGCCCTGGGACAGGGGGCACCGGGGAGCTGTTTTTT. It yields the protein CASSPGTGGTGELFF.

V is TRBV5-4 and J is TRBJ2-7, with 7 positions matching TRBD1. The CDR3 contains 13 residues. V lost 4 bases, J lost 3 bases, and 4 bases stayed unmatched. CDR1 and CDR2 from the germline V gene are SGHNT and YYREEE (reference sequence). This CDR3 is CASSPYRGYEQYF. DNA for the CDR3: TGTGCCAGCAGCCCCTACAGGGGCTACGAGCAGTACTTC.

The rearrangement links TRBV12-2 to TRBJ1-1. TRBV12-2 is a recognized pseudogene. This CDR3 contains 15 residues. CDR3 amino acids: CASRLETGGDTEAFF. In DNA form, the CDR3 reads TGTGCAAGTCGCTTAGAAACCGGAGGAGACACTGAAGCTTTCTTT.